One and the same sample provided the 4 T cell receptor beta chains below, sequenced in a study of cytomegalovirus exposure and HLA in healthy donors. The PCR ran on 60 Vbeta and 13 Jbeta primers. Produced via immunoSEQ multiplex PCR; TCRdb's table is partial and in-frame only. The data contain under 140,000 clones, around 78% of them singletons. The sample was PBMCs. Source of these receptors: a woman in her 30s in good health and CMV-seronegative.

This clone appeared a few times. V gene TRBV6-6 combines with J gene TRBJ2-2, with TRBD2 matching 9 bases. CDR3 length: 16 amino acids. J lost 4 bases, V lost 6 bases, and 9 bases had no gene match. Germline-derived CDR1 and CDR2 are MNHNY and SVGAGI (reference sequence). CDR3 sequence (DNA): TGTGCCAGCAGAAGAGGGGCGGGGGGGCCCACCGGGGAGCTGTTTTTT. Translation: CASRRGAGGPTGELFF.

This chain's CDR3 is CASSSGTGTYEQYF. The DNA of the CDR3 is TGCGCCAGCAGCTCCGGGACAGGGACGTACGAGCAGTACTTC. The gene calls are TRBV5-1 and TRBJ2-7; 9 nucleotides line up with TRBD1. The germline V gene has CDR1 SGHRS and CDR2 YFSETQ. The V segment lost 3 bases and the J segment 4 bases; nucleotides outside the gene matches: 5. This CDR3 is built from 14 residues.

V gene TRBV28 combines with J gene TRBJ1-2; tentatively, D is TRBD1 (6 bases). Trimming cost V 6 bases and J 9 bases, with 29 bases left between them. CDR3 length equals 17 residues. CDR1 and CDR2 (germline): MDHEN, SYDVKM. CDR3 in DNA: TGTGCCAGCAGACAATTATTCTCGGACAGATTTTCTACAAGCTACACCTTC. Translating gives CASRQLFSDRFSTSYTF.

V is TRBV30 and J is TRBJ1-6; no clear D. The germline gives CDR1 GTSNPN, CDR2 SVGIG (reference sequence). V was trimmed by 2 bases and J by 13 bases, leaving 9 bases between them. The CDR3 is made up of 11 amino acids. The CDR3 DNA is TGTGCCTGGAGTACTGATTTCCCCCTCCACTTT. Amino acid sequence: CAWSTDFPLHF.